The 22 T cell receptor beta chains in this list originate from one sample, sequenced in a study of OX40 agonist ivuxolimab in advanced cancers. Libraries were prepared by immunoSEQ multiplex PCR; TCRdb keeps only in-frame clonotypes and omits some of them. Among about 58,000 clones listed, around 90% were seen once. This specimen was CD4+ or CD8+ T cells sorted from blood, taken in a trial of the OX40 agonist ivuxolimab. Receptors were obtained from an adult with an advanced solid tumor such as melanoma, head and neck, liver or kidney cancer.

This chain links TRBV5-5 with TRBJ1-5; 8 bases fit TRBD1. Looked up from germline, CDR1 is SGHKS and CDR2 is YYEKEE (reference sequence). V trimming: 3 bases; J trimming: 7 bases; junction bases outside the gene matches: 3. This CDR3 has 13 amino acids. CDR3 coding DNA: TGTGCCAGCAGCTGGACAGGGAAGCAGCCCCAGCATTTT. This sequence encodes CASSWTGKQPQHF.

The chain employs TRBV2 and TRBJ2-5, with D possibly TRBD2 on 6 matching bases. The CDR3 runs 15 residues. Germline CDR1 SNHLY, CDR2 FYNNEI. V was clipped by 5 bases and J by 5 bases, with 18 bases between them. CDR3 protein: CASSSNRGAGETQYF. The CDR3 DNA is TGTGCCAGCAGTTCCAACCGGGGTGCGGGGGAGACCCAGTACTTC.

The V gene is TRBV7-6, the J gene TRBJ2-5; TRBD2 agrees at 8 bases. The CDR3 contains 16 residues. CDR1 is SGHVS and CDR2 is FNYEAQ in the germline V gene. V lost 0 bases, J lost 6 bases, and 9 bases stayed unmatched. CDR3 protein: CASSLATGTRFQTQYF. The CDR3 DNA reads TGTGCCAGCAGCTTAGCGACCGGGACTAGATTCCAGACCCAGTACTTC.

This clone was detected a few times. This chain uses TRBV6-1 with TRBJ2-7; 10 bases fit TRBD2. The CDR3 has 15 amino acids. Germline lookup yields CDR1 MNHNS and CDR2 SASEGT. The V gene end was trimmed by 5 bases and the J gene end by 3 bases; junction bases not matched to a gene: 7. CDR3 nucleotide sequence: TGTGCCAGCAGTCATACTAGCGGGGCAAACTACGAGCAGTACTTC. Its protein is CASSHTSGANYEQYF.

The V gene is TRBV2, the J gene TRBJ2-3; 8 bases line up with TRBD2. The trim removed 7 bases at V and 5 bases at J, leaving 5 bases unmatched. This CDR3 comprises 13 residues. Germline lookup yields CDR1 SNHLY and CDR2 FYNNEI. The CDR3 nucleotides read TGTGCCAGCATGACGGGAGGGGGAGATACGCAGTATTTT. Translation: CASMTGGGDTQYF. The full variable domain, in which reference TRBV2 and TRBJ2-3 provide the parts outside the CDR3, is EPEVTQTPSHQVTQMGQEVILRCVPISNHLYFYWYRQILGQKVEFLVSFYNNEISEKSEIFDDQFSVERPDGSNFTLKIRSTKLEDSAMYFCASMTGGGDTQYFGPGTRLTVL.

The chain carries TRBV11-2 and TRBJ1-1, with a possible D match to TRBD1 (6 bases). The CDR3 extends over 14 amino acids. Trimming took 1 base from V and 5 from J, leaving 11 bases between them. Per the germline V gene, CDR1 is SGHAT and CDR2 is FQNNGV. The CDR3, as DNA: TGTGCCAGCAGCTTAGTTACAGGGCGGACTGAAGCTTTCTTT. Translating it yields CASSLVTGRTEAFF. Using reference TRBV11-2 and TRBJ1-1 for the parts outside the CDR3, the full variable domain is EAGVAQSPRYKIIEKRQSVAFWCNPISGHATLYWYQQILGQGPKLLIQFQNNGVVDDSQLPKDRFSAERLKGVDSTLKIQPAKLEDSAVYLCASSLVTGRTEAFFGQGTRLTVV.

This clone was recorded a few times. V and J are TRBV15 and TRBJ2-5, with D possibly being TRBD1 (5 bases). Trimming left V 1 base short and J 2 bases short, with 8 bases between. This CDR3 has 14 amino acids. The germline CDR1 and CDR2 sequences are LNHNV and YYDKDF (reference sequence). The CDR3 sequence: CATSRGRQQETQYF. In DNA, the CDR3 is TGTGCCACCAGCAGAGGCAGACAGCAAGAGACCCAGTACTTC.

This chain's CDR3 is CSVPGQGGKTQYF. The CDR3, as DNA: TGCAGCGTTCCGGGCCAGGGAGGGAAGACCCAGTACTTC. V is TRBV29-1 and J is TRBJ2-5; 7 nucleotides line up with TRBD2. With V trimmed by 5 bases and J by 6 bases, 9 bases remained unmatched. From germline, CDR1 is SQVTM and CDR2 ANQGSEA. CDR3 length equals 13 residues.

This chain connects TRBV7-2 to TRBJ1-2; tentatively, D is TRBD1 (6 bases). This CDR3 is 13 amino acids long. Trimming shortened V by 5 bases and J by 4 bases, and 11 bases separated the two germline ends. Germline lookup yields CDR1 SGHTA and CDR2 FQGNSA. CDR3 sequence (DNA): TGTGCCAGCAGCAGCAGGACAGCCTATGGCTACACCTTC. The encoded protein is CASSSRTAYGYTF.

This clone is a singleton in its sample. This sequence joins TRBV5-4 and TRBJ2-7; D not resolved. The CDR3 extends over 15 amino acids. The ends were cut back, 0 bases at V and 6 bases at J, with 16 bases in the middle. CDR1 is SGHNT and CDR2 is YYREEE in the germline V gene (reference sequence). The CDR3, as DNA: TGTGCCAGCAGCTTGGACCAGCATAGTTCGGGCGAGCAGTACTTC. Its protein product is CASSLDQHSSGEQYF.

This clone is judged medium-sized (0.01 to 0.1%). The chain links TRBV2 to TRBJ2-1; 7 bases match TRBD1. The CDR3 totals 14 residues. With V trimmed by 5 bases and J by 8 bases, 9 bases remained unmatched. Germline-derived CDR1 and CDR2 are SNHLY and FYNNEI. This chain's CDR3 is CASSFWDSEDEQFF. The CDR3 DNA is TGTGCCAGCAGTTTCTGGGACAGTGAGGATGAGCAGTTCTTC. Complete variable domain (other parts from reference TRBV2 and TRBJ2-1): EPEVTQTPSHQVTQMGQEVILRCVPISNHLYFYWYRQILGQKVEFLVSFYNNEISEKSEIFDDQFSVERPDGSNFTLKIRSTKLEDSAMYFCASSFWDSEDEQFFGPGTRLTVL.

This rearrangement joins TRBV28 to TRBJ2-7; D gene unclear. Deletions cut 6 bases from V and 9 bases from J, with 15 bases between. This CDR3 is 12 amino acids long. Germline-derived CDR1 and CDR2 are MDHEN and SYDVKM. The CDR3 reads CASRGPVSGQYF. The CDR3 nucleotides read TGTGCCAGCAGAGGGCCCGTCTCCGGGCAGTACTTC.

The CDR3 region is CATSKGQGVQETQYF. The DNA of the CDR3 is TGTGCCACCAGCAAAGGACAGGGCGTCCAAGAGACCCAGTACTTC. This chain links TRBV15 with TRBJ2-5; TRBD1 matches 8 bases. V gave up 4 bases and J gave up 1 base; unmatched junction bases: 5. Per the germline V gene, CDR1 is LNHNV and CDR2 is YYDKDF (reference sequence). CDR3 length equals 15 residues. The full variable domain, completed using reference TRBV15 and TRBJ2-5, is DAMVIQNPRYQVTQFGKPVTLSCSQTLNHNVMYWYQQKSSQAPKLLFHYYDKDFNNEADTPDNFQSRRPNTSFCFLDIRSPGLGDTAMYLCATSKGQGVQETQYFGPGTRLLVL.

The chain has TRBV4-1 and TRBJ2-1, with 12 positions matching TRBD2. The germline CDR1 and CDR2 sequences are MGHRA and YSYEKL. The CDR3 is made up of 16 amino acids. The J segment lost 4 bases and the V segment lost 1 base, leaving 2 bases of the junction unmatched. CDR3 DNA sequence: TGCGCCAGCAGCCAAGGACTAGCGGGAGTATACAATGAGCAGTTCTTC. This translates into CASSQGLAGVYNEQFF.

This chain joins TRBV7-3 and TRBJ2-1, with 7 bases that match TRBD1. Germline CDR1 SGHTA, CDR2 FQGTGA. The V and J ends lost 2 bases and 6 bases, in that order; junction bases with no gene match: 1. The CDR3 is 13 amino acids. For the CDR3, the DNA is TGTGCCAGCAGCTTATCAGGGGGCAATGAGCAGTTCTTC. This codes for CASSLSGGNEQFF.

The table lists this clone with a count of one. CDR3: CASSWGANTEAFF. CDR3 DNA sequence: TGCGCCAGCAGCTGGGGGGCGAACACTGAAGCTTTCTTT. This chain links TRBV5-1 with TRBJ1-1; D may be TRBD1 (6 bases). The CDR3 sequence is 13 residues long. V was clipped by 3 bases and J by 1 base, with 7 bases between them. Germline V gene data show CDR1 as SGHRS and CDR2 as YFSETQ. The full variable domain, in which reference TRBV5-1 and TRBJ1-1 provide the parts outside the CDR3, is KAGVTQTPRYLIKTRGQQVTLSCSPISGHRSVSWYQQTPGQGLQFLFEYFSETQRNKGNFPGRFSGRQFSNSRSEMNVSTLELGDSALYLCASSWGANTEAFFGQGTRLTVV.

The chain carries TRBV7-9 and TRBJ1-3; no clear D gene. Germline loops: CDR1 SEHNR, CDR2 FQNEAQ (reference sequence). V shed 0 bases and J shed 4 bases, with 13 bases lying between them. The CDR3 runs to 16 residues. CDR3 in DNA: TGTGCCAGCAGCTTAGCGCGGGGATCCGACGGAAACACCATATATTTT. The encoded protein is CASSLARGSDGNTIYF.

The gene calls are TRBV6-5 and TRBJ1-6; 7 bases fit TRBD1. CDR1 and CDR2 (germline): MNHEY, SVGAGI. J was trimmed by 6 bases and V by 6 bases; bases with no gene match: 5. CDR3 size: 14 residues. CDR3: CASRLQGLNSPLHF. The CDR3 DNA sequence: TGTGCCAGCAGGCTACAGGGGCTTAATTCACCCCTCCACTTT.

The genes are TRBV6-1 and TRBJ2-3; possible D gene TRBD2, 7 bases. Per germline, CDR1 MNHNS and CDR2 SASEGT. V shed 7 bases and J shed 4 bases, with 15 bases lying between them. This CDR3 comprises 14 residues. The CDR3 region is CASKGVAGADTQYF. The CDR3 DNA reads TGTGCCAGCAAGGGGGTGGCGGGAGCAGATACGCAGTATTTT.

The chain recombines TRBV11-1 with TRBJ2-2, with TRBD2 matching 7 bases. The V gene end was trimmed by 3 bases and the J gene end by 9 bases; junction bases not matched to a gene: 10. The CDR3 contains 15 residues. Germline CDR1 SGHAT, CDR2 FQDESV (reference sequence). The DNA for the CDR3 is TGTGCCAGCAGCTTGAACAGAGGGAGGGCCCGGGAGCTGTTTTTT. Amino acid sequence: CASSLNRGRARELFF.

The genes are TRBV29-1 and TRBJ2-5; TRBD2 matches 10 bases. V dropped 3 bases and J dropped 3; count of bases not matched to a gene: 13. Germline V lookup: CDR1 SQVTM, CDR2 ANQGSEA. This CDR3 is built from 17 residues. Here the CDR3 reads CSVERGSGLAGEETQYF. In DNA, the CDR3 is TGCAGCGTTGAGAGGGGATCGGGGCTAGCGGGAGAAGAGACCCAGTACTTC.

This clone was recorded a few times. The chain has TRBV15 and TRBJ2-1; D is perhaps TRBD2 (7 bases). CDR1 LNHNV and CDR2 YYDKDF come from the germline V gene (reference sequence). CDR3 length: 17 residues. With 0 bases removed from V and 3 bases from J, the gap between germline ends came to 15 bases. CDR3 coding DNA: TGTGCCACCAGCAGAGATCGGGGGGCATGGGGCTACAATGAGCAGTTCTTC. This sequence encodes CATSRDRGAWGYNEQFF.